This entry lists 6 T cell receptor beta chains sequenced from one sample in a study of blood T cell repertoires in COVID-19. Method: immunoSEQ multiplex PCR; TCRdb's copy keeps in-frame clones and lacks some. Of 200,000 or so clones in the sample, over 80% were seen once. Sequencing was performed on PBMCs or T cells enriched from blood (not recorded which). All receptors derive from a young woman who had been exposed to COVID-19.

The chain joins TRBV19 to TRBJ2-5, with TRBD2 identical over 7 bases. Germline values: CDR1 LNHDA, CDR2 SQIVND (reference sequence). V dropped 3 bases and J dropped 3; count of bases not matched to a gene: 1. The CDR3 is made up of 13 amino acids. In DNA, the CDR3 is TGTGCCAGTAGTATTGGGAGGGAAGAGACCCAGTACTTC. Translated, it gives CASSIGREETQYF.

The chain carries TRBV7-2 and TRBJ2-5; D is unresolved. CDR1 SGHTA and CDR2 FQGNSA come from the germline V gene. The CDR3 covers 11 residues. V lost 5 bases, J lost 7 bases, and 8 bases lay in between. CDR3 region: CASSPEWTQYF. The CDR3 region has the DNA TGTGCCAGCAGCCCTGAGTGGACCCAGTACTTC.

For the CDR3, the DNA is TGTGCCAGCAGCTTGGAGGGACAGTCCCCGAACACTGAAGCTTTCTTT. Translated, it gives CASSLEGQSPNTEAFF. The V and J genes are TRBV5-4 and TRBJ1-1; 7 nucleotides align to TRBD1. V lost 0 bases, J lost 1 base, and 6 bases stayed unmatched. Per the germline V gene, CDR1 is SGHNT and CDR2 is YYREEE (reference sequence). CDR3 length equals 16 residues.

The chain joins TRBV2 to TRBJ2-7; D gene unclear. Germline V gives CDR1 SNHLY, CDR2 FYNNEI. This CDR3 has 12 amino acids. V lost 8 bases and J 1 base, leaving 9 bases between the germline ends. The DNA for the CDR3 is TGTGCCAGCGGCACAGAGTCCTACGAGCAGTACTTC. Translated, it gives CASGTESYEQYF.

This chain connects TRBV4-1 to TRBJ1-5; D might be TRBD1 (5 bases). Germline CDR1 and CDR2: MGHRA and YSYEKL. Deletions cut 4 bases from V and 6 bases from J, with 13 bases between. The CDR3 extends over 14 amino acids. The CDR3 region is CASSRGQGGQPQHF. The CDR3 DNA sequence: TGCGCCAGCAGCCGTGGGCAGGGAGGTCAGCCCCAGCATTTT.

V is TRBV2 and J is TRBJ1-5; weak D call: TRBD1 (5 bases). Germline loops: CDR1 SNHLY, CDR2 FYNNEI. The germline V and J ends were trimmed by 0 bases and 1 base, with 16 bases remaining between them. The CDR3 runs 18 residues. Here the CDR3 DNA reads TGTGCCAGCAGTGAAGCGCTTCGGGGGGAATTAAGCAATCAGCCCCAGCATTTT. This encodes CASSEALRGELSNQPQHF.